Detailed here is one TCR beta chain. The data were taken from a study of T cell repertoires in cytomegalovirus infection. The CDR3 is made up of 16 amino acids. V lost 7 bases, J lost 0 bases, and 18 bases lay in between. CDR1 and CDR2 (germline): SQVTM, ANQGSEA. TCRdb processed the reads anew with MiXCR; each CDR3 protein has one entry. The sample includes over 300,000 distinct CDR3 sequences, 8% to 9.5% of them seen just once. The sequencing sample was made of PBMCs. The J gene is TRBJ2-2, the V gene TRBV29-1, with D perhaps matching TRBD2 (6 bases). This TCR derives from a human donor in good health (CMV status not recorded). Some clones in this sample may be carry-over from other donors' samples. The CDR3 loop is CSETTRTKSNTGELFF. DNA for the CDR3: TGCAGCGAGACTACTCGGACTAAGTCGAACACCGGGGAGCTGTTTTTT.